The 30 T cell receptor beta chains below come from one sample, sequenced in a study of long-term antiretroviral therapy in people with HIV. Sequencing relied on immunoSEQ assay v3.0, run at survey level. The assay was immunoSEQ multiplex PCR, and TCRdb's table has in-frame clones only and misses some. Of approximately 24,000 clones listed, over 80% are singletons. Sequences were derived from unsorted PBMCs, sampled 1.8 years before starting antiretroviral therapy. The receptors were sampled from a man in his fifties with HIV.

The chain couples TRBV10-3 to TRBJ2-1, with D possibly TRBD2 on 5 matching bases. Germline V CDR1 and CDR2: ENHRY, SYGVKD. Deletions cut 5 bases from V and 9 bases from J, with 17 bases between. This CDR3 contains 14 residues. CDR3 in amino acids: CAISLDDPAGEQFF. DNA of the CDR3: TGTGCCATCAGTTTAGACGACCCGGCGGGTGAGCAGTTCTTC.

This rearrangement joins TRBV5-1 to TRBJ2-3, with 10 bases aligning to TRBD1. Germline values: CDR1 SGHRS, CDR2 YFSETQ. Trimming cost V 2 bases and J 7 bases; bases outside gene matches: 4. The CDR3 extends over 14 amino acids. The CDR3: CASSLGTGENTQYF. Here the CDR3 DNA reads TGCGCCAGCAGCTTAGGGACAGGGGAAAATACGCAGTATTTT.

The chain is built from TRBV7-2 and TRBJ1-3, with D perhaps TRBD1 (6 bases). Germline CDR1 reads SGHTA; CDR2 reads FQGNSA. V lost 3 bases, J lost 2 bases, and 14 bases lay in between. CDR3 length: 16 residues. CDR3 in amino acids: CASSFLPGAAGNTIYF. DNA for the CDR3: TGTGCCAGCAGCTTCCTACCAGGGGCGGCTGGAAACACCATATATTTT.

The chain couples TRBV7-9 to TRBJ2-3, with D perhaps matching TRBD1 (6 bases). The germline gives CDR1 SEHNR, CDR2 FQNEAQ (reference sequence). Between the trimmed V and J ends, which lost 3 bases and 1 base, there was a span of 11 bases. This CDR3 has 15 residues. CDR3 region: CASSFRGIGTDTQYF. DNA of the CDR3: TGTGCCAGCAGCTTTAGGGGGATCGGCACAGATACGCAGTATTTT. The whole variable domain, filled in from reference TRBV7-9 and TRBJ2-3, reads DTGVSQNPRHKITKRGQNVTFRCDPISEHNRLYWYRQTLGQGPEFLTYFQNEAQLEKSRLLSDRFSAERPKGSFSTLEIQRTEQGDSAMYLCASSFRGIGTDTQYFGPGTRLTVL.

This clone has just a few counts. The chain couples TRBV6-1 to TRBJ2-2; 8 nucleotides agree with TRBD2. This CDR3 contains 16 residues. Germline loops: CDR1 MNHNS, CDR2 SASEGT. V was clipped by 4 bases and J by 4 bases; unmatched bases: 8. The CDR3 spells CASSVSGTLSTGELFF. CDR3 nucleotides: TGTGCCAGCAGTGTTAGCGGGACCCTCAGCACCGGGGAGCTGTTTTTT.

The chain combines TRBV15 with TRBJ2-7; the match to TRBD2 covers 7 bases. The CDR3 consists of 16 residues. CDR1 and CDR2 (germline): LNHNV, YYDKDF (reference sequence). Germline trimming cut 0 bases from V and 0 bases from J; bases unmatched to any gene: 5. CDR3 sequence: CATSRETSDSSYEQYF. CDR3 DNA: TGTGCCACCAGCAGAGAAACTAGCGACTCCTCCTACGAGCAGTACTTC.

The V gene is TRBV2, the J gene TRBJ1-2; 8 bases are a match to TRBD1. Germline CDR1 is SNHLY and CDR2 is FYNNEI. V lost 6 bases to trimming and J lost 8 bases; unmatched junction nucleotides: 8. This CDR3 has 13 amino acids. Here the CDR3 reads CASSQQGVEGYTF. The DNA of the CDR3 is TGTGCCAGCAGCCAACAGGGGGTAGAGGGCTACACCTTC.

The rearrangement links TRBV6-1 to TRBJ2-7; 11 nucleotides align to TRBD2. This CDR3 is 15 amino acids long. J gave up 7 bases and V 2 bases, and 7 bases lay outside the gene matches. Looked up from germline, CDR1 is MNHNS and CDR2 is SASEGT. As DNA, the CDR3 is TGTGCCAGCAGTGAACTACTAGCGGGAGATGGGGAGCAGTACTTC. This gives the protein CASSELLAGDGEQYF.

V gene TRBV2 combines with J gene TRBJ2-5; 8 positions match TRBD1. Germline CDR1 is SNHLY and CDR2 is FYNNEI. V trimming: 10 bases; J trimming: 5 bases; junction bases outside the gene matches: 12. The CDR3 sequence is 14 residues long. The CDR3 bases are TGTGCCACCCAGAGGGAACAGGGGGTGGAGACCCAGTACTTC. As protein: CATQREQGVETQYF.

In its sample, this clone was seen a few times. CDR3 region: CASSPIMGLAGGAVRYEQYF. In nucleotides, the CDR3 is TGTGCCAGCAGCCCAATCATGGGACTAGCGGGAGGAGCGGTGAGATACGAGCAGTACTTC. The chain has TRBV7-7 and TRBJ2-7; the match to TRBD2 covers 15 bases. Per germline, CDR1 SSHAT and CDR2 FNYEAQ (reference sequence). This CDR3 comprises 20 residues. V lost 5 bases and J lost 4; bases outside the gene matches: 18.

For the CDR3, the DNA is TGTGCCAGCAGCTTACTTGGGGTGGGGGGCTATGGCTACACCTTC. This sequence encodes CASSLLGVGGYGYTF. The chain employs TRBV7-2 and TRBJ1-2; tentative D call: TRBD1 (5 bases). Germline CDR1 SGHTA, CDR2 FQGNSA. The length of the CDR3 is 15 residues. V gave up 2 bases and J gave up 4 bases, with 14 bases separating them. The full variable domain, with the rest looked up from reference TRBV7-2 and TRBJ1-2, is GAGVSQSPSNKVTEKGKDVELRCDPISGHTALYWYRQSLGQGLEFLIYFQGNSAPDKSGLPSDRFSAERTGGSVSTLTIQRTQQEDSAVYLCASSLLGVGGYGYTFGSGTRLTVV.

J is TRBJ2-1 and V is TRBV27; weak D call: TRBD1 (6 bases). Germline V gene sequence: CDR1 MNHEY, CDR2 SMNVEV (reference sequence). The CDR3 spans 13 residues. The ends were cut back, 4 bases at V and 8 bases at J, with 12 bases in the middle. The CDR3 is CASSYTGPDEQFF. DNA of the CDR3: TGTGCCAGCAGTTATACAGGGCCCGATGAGCAGTTCTTC.

This chain uses TRBV7-2 with TRBJ2-7; 14 bases fit TRBD2. Germline CDR1 is SGHTA and CDR2 is FQGNSA. This CDR3 is 14 amino acids long. Germline trimming cut 4 bases from V and 6 bases from J; bases unmatched to any gene: 2. CDR3 in amino acids: CASSSGLAGAEQYF. In DNA, the CDR3 is TGTGCCAGCAGCTCGGGACTAGCGGGAGCCGAGCAGTACTTC.

This chain links TRBV19 with TRBJ2-1; 7 nucleotides align to TRBD2. The CDR3 has 14 residues. The V segment lost 9 bases and the J segment 6 bases; nucleotides outside the gene matches: 11. Per germline, CDR1 LNHDA and CDR2 SQIVND (reference sequence). The CDR3 sequence: CASGDYARFNEQFF. The CDR3 nucleotides are TGTGCCAGCGGGGACTACGCCCGCTTCAATGAGCAGTTCTTC.

The chain is built from TRBV7-3 and TRBJ2-7; 10 bases are shared with TRBD1. V lost 5 bases, J lost 2 bases, and 9 bases stayed unmatched. Germline CDR1 is SGHTA and CDR2 is FQGTGA. The CDR3 spans 16 residues. CDR3 protein: CASSLYRGQGPYEQYF. CDR3 sequence (DNA): TGTGCCAGCAGCCTCTACCGGGGACAGGGGCCCTACGAGCAGTACTTC.

The J gene is TRBJ2-5, the V gene TRBV5-4; 13 nucleotides match TRBD2. Germline CDR1 SGHNT, CDR2 YYREEE (reference sequence). This CDR3 spans 15 amino acids. Trimming removed 2 bases from V and 7 bases from J; junction bases left unmatched: 5. CDR3 nucleotide sequence: TGTGCCAGCAGCTTTACTAGCGGGGGGGCCGTGACCCAGTACTTC. As protein: CASSFTSGGAVTQYF.

The CDR3 DNA follows: TGTGCCAGCAGCTTAGACATTAACTATGGCTACACCTTC. It codes for CASSLDINYGYTF. The chain employs TRBV7-9 and TRBJ1-2; D is undetermined. Germline V gene lookup returns CDR1 SEHNR and CDR2 FQNEAQ (reference sequence). The CDR3 consists of 13 residues. V lost 1 base and J 1 base, leaving 4 bases between the germline ends.

This clone was observed a single time. The chain uses TRBV6-1 and TRBJ2-7, with D possibly matching TRBD1 (6 bases). This CDR3 has 14 amino acids. Germline V gene sequence: CDR1 MNHNS, CDR2 SASEGT. Trimming pared 6 bases from V and 0 bases from J, leaving 12 bases between. The CDR3 bases are TGTGCCAGCAGAGGACAGTACTTCTCCTACGAGCAGTACTTC. It codes for CASRGQYFSYEQYF.

The rearrangement uses TRBV19 and TRBJ2-7; 7 positions match TRBD1. V dropped 4 bases and J dropped 2; count of bases not matched to a gene: 8. Germline values: CDR1 LNHDA, CDR2 SQIVND (reference sequence). CDR3 length equals 15 residues. In DNA form, the CDR3 reads TGTGCCAGTAGTAGCCCCCGGGACAGTGCCTACGAGCAGTACTTC. It specifies CASSSPRDSAYEQYF.

This clone has only a few counts. The chain employs TRBV7-9 and TRBJ1-1; D gene unclear. The ends were cut back, 3 bases at V and 0 bases at J, with 5 bases in the middle. The CDR3 runs 13 residues. Germline V gene lookup returns CDR1 SEHNR and CDR2 FQNEAQ (reference sequence). The CDR3 DNA is TGTGCCAGCAGCTTGGGCATGAACACTGAAGCTTTCTTT. The encoded protein is CASSLGMNTEAFF.

The V and J genes are TRBV7-2 and TRBJ1-2, with TRBD1 matching 7 bases. CDR1 and CDR2 (germline): SGHTA, FQGNSA. The CDR3 sequence is 14 residues long. After removal of 6 bases from V and 8 bases from J, the junction contained 12 bases not matched to a gene. This chain's CDR3 is CASRHGQALGGYTF. CDR3 DNA: TGTGCCAGCAGACATGGACAGGCTTTGGGCGGCTACACCTTC.

The gene calls are TRBV6-9 and TRBJ2-4, with 8 bases lining up with TRBD1. Germline values: CDR1 MNHGY, CDR2 SVAAGI. Trimming took 5 bases from V and 9 from J; bases not matched to a gene: 12. This CDR3 contains 15 residues. In nucleotides, the CDR3 is TGTGCCAGCAGTCATATGGGACAGGAAGGTCTCATTCAGTACTTC. It codes for CASSHMGQEGLIQYF.

The chain has TRBV30 and TRBJ1-6; D unresolved. V was clipped by 1 base and J by 6 bases, with 13 bases between them. Germline CDR1 is GTSNPN and CDR2 is SVGIG (reference sequence). This CDR3 comprises 15 residues. For the CDR3, the DNA is TGTGCCTGGAGTGGATCGGTAATTACTAATTCACCCCTCCACTTT. It specifies CAWSGSVITNSPLHF.

As DNA, the CDR3 is TGTGCCAGCAAAAAGGAAGGACAGGGTTGGGAAAAACTGTTTTTT. Protein sequence: CASKKEGQGWEKLFF. The gene calls are TRBV2 and TRBJ1-4; TRBD1 agrees at 8 bases. Germline CDR1 is SNHLY and CDR2 is FYNNEI. The CDR3 is 15 amino acids. J lost 8 bases, V lost 7 bases, and 12 bases had no gene match.

The chain employs TRBV5-1 and TRBJ1-1; weak D call: TRBD1 (6 bases). The CDR3 runs 14 residues. V lost 3 bases and J lost 4, with 13 bases in between. Germline V gene sequence: CDR1 SGHRS, CDR2 YFSETQ. The CDR3 sequence is CASSSTGHGTEAFF. CDR3 DNA: TGCGCCAGCAGCTCTACGGGACACGGCACTGAAGCTTTCTTT.

This clone was seen just once. This chain connects TRBV6-5 to TRBJ1-1; D is uncertain. Trimming took 5 bases from V and 1 from J, leaving 11 bases between them. The CDR3 loop spans 14 amino acids. The germline gives CDR1 MNHEY, CDR2 SVGAGI. The CDR3 region has the DNA TGTGCCAGCAGTCGGAATATAGCGAACACTGAAGCTTTCTTT. It is translated as CASSRNIANTEAFF.

The V call is TRBV2, the J call TRBJ1-5; 7 bases map to TRBD1. The CDR3 sequence is 15 residues long. Germline CDR1 reads SNHLY; CDR2 reads FYNNEI. The V and J ends lost 5 bases and 3 bases, in that order; junction bases with no gene match: 7. The DNA for the CDR3 is TGTGCCAGCAGTCAGACAGGGTGGGACAATCAGCCCCAGCATTTT. This sequence encodes CASSQTGWDNQPQHF.

The chain employs TRBV5-4 and TRBJ2-5; no reliable D call. The CDR3 extends over 12 amino acids. Trimming cost V 0 bases and J 4 bases, with 4 bases left between them. Germline CDR1 reads SGHNT; CDR2 reads YYREEE (reference sequence). CDR3 DNA sequence: TGTGCCAGCAGCTTGGAGACAGAGACCCAGTACTTC. Protein product: CASSLETETQYF.

CDR3 region: CAWSVSGYGYTF. In DNA form, the CDR3 reads TGTGCCTGGAGTGTATCCGGGTATGGCTACACCTTC. The chain has TRBV30 and TRBJ1-2; no definite D call. This CDR3 comprises 12 residues. The V gene's germline CDR1 is GTSNPN and CDR2 SVGIG (reference sequence). V lost 0 bases and J 5 bases, leaving 7 bases between the germline ends.

The gene calls are TRBV28 and TRBJ2-3; TRBD1 matches at 7 bases. The ends lost 8 bases at V and 9 bases at J; junction bases unmatched: 17. Per germline, CDR1 MDHEN and CDR2 SYDVKM. This CDR3 has 15 amino acids. The DNA for the CDR3 is TGTGCCAGCGAGGGGGCGAGCAAGAGCACGGGCACGCAGTATTTT. This encodes CASEGASKSTGTQYF.